The 19 T cell receptor beta chains below were found in one sample sequenced in a study of T cell clones after liver transplantation. The data were produced by immunoSEQ multiplex PCR, yet TCRdb's version contains in-frame clones alone and is incomplete. This table holds tens of thousands of clones, roughly nine tenths found once. This sample comprised CD8+ T cells from blood, obtained 12 months after liver transplant. The receptors stem from a human patient who received a liver transplant. The T cells may come from the graft donor.

The chain joins TRBV27 to TRBJ2-1; D is possibly TRBD2 (5 bases). The CDR3 runs to 13 residues. The V end was cut by 2 bases, the J end by 9 bases, with 11 bases between. Germline V gene data show CDR1 as MNHEY and CDR2 as SMNVEV (reference sequence). The CDR3 DNA reads as TGTGCCAGCAGTTTAAGTCTAGCTGGTGAGCAGTTCTTC. It encodes CASSLSLAGEQFF.

The chain is built from TRBV15 and TRBJ2-1; no clear D. Trimming removed 0 bases from V and 5 bases from J, with 17 bases in between. The length of the CDR3 is 17 residues. The germline V gene has CDR1 LNHNV and CDR2 YYDKDF (reference sequence). The CDR3 region has the DNA TGTGCCACCAGCAGAGATCCAAGAACGCTCCTCCACAATGAGCAGTTCTTC. Its protein product is CATSRDPRTLLHNEQFF.

The chain uses TRBV6-5 and TRBJ2-7; D is possibly TRBD2 (6 bases). Trimming removed 2 bases at V and 2 bases at J, with 10 bases between. Germline lookup yields CDR1 MNHEY and CDR2 SVGAGI. There are 14 residues in the CDR3. CDR3 sequence: CASSYGTGPYEQYF. The CDR3 DNA reads TGTGCCAGCAGTTACGGGACTGGGCCCTACGAGCAGTACTTC.

V usage is TRBV7-9 and J usage is TRBJ2-2; D gene uncertain. Germline CDR1 reads SEHNR; CDR2 reads FQNEAQ (reference sequence). V shed 5 bases and J shed 2 bases, with 15 bases lying between them. The CDR3 totals 16 residues. The DNA for the CDR3 is TGTGCCAGCAGCGCCGTTCCATCGGCAAACACCGGGGAGCTGTTTTTT. It is translated as CASSAVPSANTGELFF.

This clone turned up a few times. This chain links TRBV19 with TRBJ2-7; 7 nucleotides line up with TRBD1. V gave up 3 bases and J gave up 5 bases; unmatched junction bases: 4. The CDR3 sequence is 13 residues long. Germline V gene sequence: CDR1 LNHDA, CDR2 SQIVND (reference sequence). CDR3 region: CASSIRGGNEQYF. Here the CDR3 DNA reads TGTGCCAGTAGTATCAGAGGGGGCAACGAGCAGTACTTC. Variable domain in full (rest from reference TRBV19 and TRBJ2-7): DGGITQSPKYLFRKEGQNVTLSCEQNLNHDAMYWYRQDPGQGLRLIYYSQIVNDFQKGDIAEGYSVSREKKESFPLTVTSAQKNPTAFYLCASSIRGGNEQYFGPGTRLTVT.

The genes are TRBV5-1 and TRBJ2-1; 8 positions match TRBD2. V lost 5 bases, J lost 8 bases, and 9 bases stayed unmatched. Germline V lookup: CDR1 SGHRS, CDR2 YFSETQ. The CDR3 is made up of 14 amino acids. The DNA of the CDR3 is TGCGCCAGCAGGGGCGGGGGGACCGGCGATGAGCAGTTCTTC. Its protein product is CASRGGGTGDEQFF.

This sequence joins TRBV13 and TRBJ2-5, with TRBD2 matching 8 bases. The J segment lost 2 bases and the V segment lost 5 bases, leaving 7 bases of the junction unmatched. This CDR3 spans 15 amino acids. Looked up from germline, CDR1 is PRHDT and CDR2 is FYEKMQ (reference sequence). The CDR3 sequence is CASSPIAGIQETQYF. The CDR3 DNA follows: TGTGCCAGCAGCCCAATAGCGGGAATACAAGAGACCCAGTACTTC.

The V and J genes are TRBV7-6 and TRBJ2-2; D is tentatively TRBD1 or TRBD2 (6 bases each). The length of the CDR3 is 14 residues. Germline V CDR1 and CDR2: SGHVS, FNYEAQ. The V end was cut by 8 bases, the J end by 3 bases, with 13 bases between. The CDR3 sequence is CASGGQRDTGELFF. The CDR3 region has the DNA TGTGCCAGCGGGGGGCAAAGGGACACCGGGGAGCTGTTTTTT.

J is TRBJ2-7 and V is TRBV5-1; the D is unclear. V lost 5 bases and J lost 1, with 10 bases in between. CDR1 and CDR2 from the germline V gene are SGHRS and YFSETQ. This CDR3 spans 13 amino acids. The DNA for the CDR3 is TGCGCCAGCAGAGGAACGGAATCCTACGAGCAGTACTTC. It codes for CASRGTESYEQYF. Full variable domain (rest looked up from reference TRBV5-1 and TRBJ2-7): KAGVTQTPRYLIKTRGQQVTLSCSPISGHRSVSWYQQTPGQGLQFLFEYFSETQRNKGNFPGRFSGRQFSNSRSEMNVSTLELGDSALYLCASRGTESYEQYFGPGTRLTVT.

This clone was observed once. The V gene is TRBV27, the J gene TRBJ2-7; no reliable D call. The CDR3 length is 13 residues. The V gene's germline CDR1 is MNHEY and CDR2 SMNVEV (reference sequence). With 4 bases removed from V and 4 bases from J, the gap between germline ends came to 11 bases. The CDR3 nucleotides read TGTGCCAGCAGTTCTGGGCAAAGATACGAGCAGTACTTC. It codes for CASSSGQRYEQYF.

The chain couples TRBV5-6 to TRBJ2-7; D is uncertain. The CDR3 loop spans 11 amino acids. Trimming pared 1 base from V and 6 bases from J, leaving 5 bases between. Germline CDR1 reads SGHDT; CDR2 reads YYEEEE. The CDR3 nucleotides are TGTGCCAGCAGCTTGTTGTTCGAGCAGTACTTC. Protein sequence: CASSLLFEQYF.

The gene calls are TRBV28 and TRBJ2-1, with D maybe TRBD1 (6 bases). Deletions cut 5 bases from V and 2 bases from J, with 10 bases between. The CDR3 is 14 amino acids. CDR1 is MDHEN and CDR2 is SYDVKM in the germline V gene. The CDR3 region has the DNA TGTGCCAGCAGTCCTCGGACAGCCTACAATGAGCAGTTCTTC. Its protein product is CASSPRTAYNEQFF.

The chain recombines TRBV19 with TRBJ2-7; 10 nucleotides match TRBD1. CDR3 length: 15 amino acids. Germline assignment: CDR1 LNHDA and CDR2 SQIVND (reference sequence). V lost 5 bases, J lost 4 bases, and 8 bases stayed unmatched. The CDR3 spells CASSHGTGDLYEQYF. The CDR3, as DNA: TGTGCCAGTAGTCACGGGACAGGGGATCTTTACGAGCAGTACTTC.

V usage is TRBV27 and J usage is TRBJ2-1, with 12 nucleotides matching TRBD1. The J segment lost 6 bases and the V segment lost 0 bases, leaving 3 bases of the junction unmatched. Germline V gives CDR1 MNHEY, CDR2 SMNVEV (reference sequence). The CDR3 loop spans 16 amino acids. As DNA, the CDR3 is TGTGCCAGCAGTTTATCGGGGACAGGGGGCGGCAATGAGCAGTTCTTC. It yields the protein CASSLSGTGGGNEQFF.

J is TRBJ2-1 and V is TRBV27; TRBD2 matches at 9 bases. Germline loops: CDR1 MNHEY, CDR2 SMNVEV (reference sequence). CDR3 size: 15 residues. V trimming: 4 bases; J trimming: 5 bases; junction bases outside the gene matches: 6. The CDR3 sequence: CASSSGLAIHNEQFF. CDR3 nucleotides: TGTGCCAGCAGTTCAGGACTAGCGATTCACAATGAGCAGTTCTTC.

The chain recombines TRBV6-9 with TRBJ2-1; TRBD2 matches 8 bases. V trimming: 10 bases; J trimming: 5 bases; junction bases outside the gene matches: 13. The CDR3 is 15 amino acids. In germline, CDR1 is MNHGY, CDR2 SVAAGI. In nucleotides, the CDR3 is TGTGCCACTTCCCCCGGGACTAGTGTTGACAATGAGCAGTTCTTC. Translating gives CATSPGTSVDNEQFF.

The chain links TRBV28 to TRBJ1-4; perhaps TRBD1 as D (6 bases). V was clipped by 6 bases and J by 3 bases, with 17 bases between them. The CDR3 has 16 amino acids. Germline lookup yields CDR1 MDHEN and CDR2 SYDVKM. In DNA, the CDR3 is TGTGCCAGCAGACCGATACAGGGACGGGCTAATGAAAAACTGTTTTTT. Translated, it gives CASRPIQGRANEKLFF.

This clone appeared once. This sequence joins TRBV6-5 and TRBJ2-6; D perhaps matches TRBD1 (5 bases). The CDR3 is 16 amino acids. The germline V and J ends were trimmed by 4 bases and 3 bases, with 13 bases remaining between them. Germline V gene lookup returns CDR1 MNHEY and CDR2 SVGAGI. The CDR3: CASSLRVGDGANVLTF. The CDR3 DNA sequence: TGTGCCAGCAGTTTAAGGGTAGGGGATGGGGCCAACGTCCTGACTTTC.

This chain uses TRBV28 with TRBJ1-5; 7 bases align to TRBD1. Germline V gives CDR1 MDHEN, CDR2 SYDVKM. The CDR3 is made up of 15 amino acids. Trimming removed 3 bases from V and 6 bases from J; junction bases left unmatched: 8. For the CDR3, the DNA is TGTGCCAGCAGTTTCGGGAGGGGGCTTGGTCAGCCCCAGCATTTT. As protein: CASSFGRGLGQPQHF.